This TCR beta chain was found in a study of shared clonotypes between healthy human individuals (dated by TCRdb to 2018 to 2021). About the full investigation: Two women and three men aged 18 to 49 years were included in the cohort. For each donor, three plates each were used for CD4 naive and CD4 memory, two plates were used for CD8 naive, and one plate was used for CD8 memory. To estimate repertoire size and how much clonotypes are shared between individuals, the study performed deep sequencing of blood TCR repertoires from roughly five healthy adults. Libraries were prepared and TCR repertoires were sequenced by different laboratories using diverse techniques, in order to increase sequencing depth and limit assay-specific biases. Leukapheresis yielded between about 0.94 and 10 billion PBMCs per donor.

Using the deep immunoSEQ assay, multiplex PCR amplified TCR CDR3 regions from genomic DNA. For each cell subset, the extracted genomic DNA was distributed evenly across all wells of several immunoSEQ 96-well plates, and each plate served as one replicate. Each replicate PCR for sorted subsets received approximately 220 ng genomic DNA, equal to tens of thousands of T cell genomes. The purified libraries were quantified using a Qubit 3.0 fluorometer, sized with a Bioanalyzer 2100, and then quantified again using the KAPA Library Quantification kit. Each immunoSEQ 96-well plate was sequenced on its own single-read 150-cycle Illumina NextSeq 550 flow cell. Per the original workflow: Because only junctional sequences without quality scores were contained in the immunoSEQ output, filtering matching that applied to full-length reads could not be performed. To assign V/J genes and CDR3, sequences were annotated against IMGT germline references using PyIR, a Python wrapper for IgBLAST v1.9. Any read was removed if the V/J assignment was weak (E-value above 1e-6), the CDR3 was missing, or the read contained stop codons, out-of-frame junctions, or ambiguous translated residues. A V3J clonotype was defined by an identical inferred V gene, J gene, and CDR3 amino acid sequence. The percentage overlap between two repertoires was calculated by dividing the number of shared unique clonotypes by the size of the smaller repertoire. Three approaches were used to assess repertoire richness: RTK rarefaction, the Chao1 estimator, and Recon v2.1 estimates of unobserved clonotypes. For all TCRbeta clonotypes obtained by the gDNA method from a few donors, generation probabilities were computed with OLGA. Drawn from immuneACCESS, this table holds only the in-frame rearrangements with V and J called that TCRdb kept. Clones are partly lost; checked studies trace under half to an unresolved V gene and leave the rest unexplained. V and J calls and clone size come straight from that table; D and trimming were deduced from the DNA. The sample profile shows a few million clones; 85% to 95% of them were found once. The ten largest clones take up about 0.37% of the sample.

Notes on this clone: Its antigen specificity is not known. The sample holds no much larger clone one base away, and base qualities are not on file.

Donors were healthy HIV-negative adults with no recently reported acute infections or vaccinations. Every donor was a Caucasian adult living in Nashville, Tennessee, USA. CD4+ T cells were enriched by magnetic negative selection, after which naive cells were positively selected on CD45RA and the negative fraction was taken as the memory subset. After blood collection by leukapheresis, PBMCs were isolated using Ficoll-Histopaque density gradient centrifugation and then cryopreserved in the vapor phase of liquid nitrogen. Analytical flow cytometry was used to check the purity and quantity of each magnetically sorted T cell population. Genomic DNA was isolated from every sorted fraction and measured by UV absorbance on a Nanodrop 2000c. Broader findings and caveats from the paper: The small number of donors limited the genetic and exposure-history diversity represented. Around 5% of naive CD4, around 3.5% of naive CD8, around 2.3% of memory CD4, and 0.4% of memory CD8 clonotypes were shared across several donors. Only blood was sampled, and tissue TCR repertoires likely differ from those in blood. Naive subsets generally had larger estimated clonotype richness than memory subsets. Incomplete sequencing was indicated by rarefaction of sorted-subset datasets, despite the large sequencing depth. Compared with non-shared clonotypes, clonotypes shared by all four sorted-subset donors had higher generation probabilities. Pairwise subsampling led to the expectation that sequencing depth would affect the degree of clonotype sharing among donors.

Trimmed from V: 5 bases; trimmed from J: 5 bases; junction bases lacking a gene match: 9. Its CDR3 holds 14 amino acids, cysteine through phenylalanine. Left in the record is the CDR3 DNA by itself, 42 bases read in frame from the first base. The germline V gene (reference sequence) provides CDR1 LNHDA and CDR2 SQIVND. The material sequenced was naive CD4+ T cells from PBMCs. This sample's cell subset or site label indicates: CD45RA+ positively selected. The receptor's source is a young man in good health. Some clones in this sample may be carry-over from other donors' samples. Recombination linked TRBV19 to TRBJ2-7; 7 nucleotides in the junction match TRBD1. The CDR3 protein is CASSPPGTANEQYF. The sequence in DNA is TGTGCCAGTAGTCCTCCCGGGACAGCCAACGAGCAGTACTTC.